These 26 T cell receptor beta chains originate from one sample sequenced in a study of STAT3 mutations in large granular lymphocyte leukemia. Sequenced by immunoSEQ multiplex PCR; TCRdb stores in-frame clones only, minus some. The sample has fewer than 9,500 clones, under 95% seen once. The study, taken as a whole, reports: In T-cell large granular lymphocyte leukemia, about half of patients showed multiple immunodominant subclonotypes.

These receptors have no identified antigens. The material sequenced was peripheral blood mononuclear cells. The receptors come from a man in his sixties with T-cell large granular lymphocyte leukemia. Some clones in this sample may be carry-over from other donors' samples.

This sequence joins TRBV19 and TRBJ1-2; no firm D call. The CDR3 contains 14 residues. V dropped 6 bases and J dropped 4 bases, with 15 bases sitting between them. Germline CDR1 is LNHDA and CDR2 is SQIVND (reference sequence). CDR3 nucleotides: TGTGCCAGTAGGGGAGGGCCCGAAAGCTATGGCTACACCTTC. This translates into CASRGGPESYGYTF.

V usage is TRBV28 and J usage is TRBJ1-2; a possible D gene is TRBD1 (6 bases). V was pared by 8 bases and J by 8 bases, with 12 bases between. This CDR3 is built from 11 residues. In germline, CDR1 is MDHEN, CDR2 SYDVKM. The CDR3 region has the DNA TGTGCCAGCCGTACAGGGAGCGGCTACACCTTC. Its protein is CASRTGSGYTF.

This clone has more than one count but fewer than ten. The CDR3 loop reads CASSFRTGDSGYTF. The CDR3 coding sequence is TGTGCCAGCAGTTTCCGGACAGGGGACAGTGGCTACACCTTC. V usage is TRBV2 and J usage is TRBJ1-2, with 9 nucleotides matching TRBD1. The CDR3 has 14 residues. Losses at the gene ends were 5 bases for V and 7 bases for J; bases not matched to a gene: 8. Germline CDR1 reads SNHLY; CDR2 reads FYNNEI.

J is TRBJ2-3 and V is TRBV5-1; 7 bases line up with TRBD2. V shed 0 bases, J shed 3 bases, and the junction held 7 bases outside the gene matches. CDR1 is SGHRS and CDR2 is YFSETQ in the germline V gene. The CDR3 totals 16 residues. Written as DNA, the CDR3 is TGCGCCAGCAGCTTGGAGGGCGGGAGCTATACAGATACGCAGTATTTT. This translates into CASSLEGGSYTDTQYF.

The chain couples TRBV7-9 to TRBJ2-7; no reliable D call. The germline V and J ends were trimmed by 2 bases and 7 bases, with 15 bases remaining between them. Germline assignment: CDR1 SEHNR and CDR2 FQNEAQ (reference sequence). The CDR3 covers 14 residues. The CDR3 sequence: CASSLNSNGREQYF. In DNA form, the CDR3 reads TGTGCCAGCAGCTTAAATTCCAACGGTCGGGAGCAGTACTTC. Full variable domain (missing parts from reference TRBV7-9 and TRBJ2-7): DTGVSQNPRHKITKRGQNVTFRCDPISEHNRLYWYRQTLGQGPEFLTYFQNEAQLEKSRLLSDRFSAERPKGSFSTLEIQRTEQGDSAMYLCASSLNSNGREQYFGPGTRLTVT.

Written as DNA, the CDR3 is TGTGCCAGCTCCGCACGGGCAGGATTTGATGGCTACACCTTC. This codes for CASSARAGFDGYTF. The rearrangement links TRBV18 to TRBJ1-2; unclear D gene. The V end was cut by 6 bases, the J end by 6 bases, with 17 bases between. Germline CDR1 is KGHSH and CDR2 is LQKENI. CDR3 size: 14 residues.

This chain connects TRBV15 to TRBJ2-7; 9 nucleotides align to TRBD2. The CDR3 totals 15 residues. Germline loops: CDR1 LNHNV, CDR2 YYDKDF (reference sequence). V gave up 1 base and J gave up 4 bases; unmatched junction bases: 5. The CDR3 DNA sequence: TGTGCCACCAGCAGAGCTGCAGCGGGAGGTTACGAGCAGTACTTC. It is translated as CATSRAAAGGYEQYF. Full variable domain (rest looked up from reference TRBV15 and TRBJ2-7): DAMVIQNPRYQVTQFGKPVTLSCSQTLNHNVMYWYQQKSSQAPKLLFHYYDKDFNNEADTPDNFQSRRPNTSFCFLDIRSPGLGDTAMYLCATSRAAAGGYEQYFGPGTRLTVT.

V is TRBV2 and J is TRBJ2-5; D perhaps matches TRBD1 (6 bases). This CDR3 spans 14 amino acids. Deletions cut 3 bases from V and 0 bases from J, with 8 bases between. Germline CDR1 is SNHLY and CDR2 is FYNNEI. CDR3 sequence: CASSDGTHQETQYF. The CDR3 bases are TGTGCCAGCAGTGATGGGACACACCAAGAGACCCAGTACTTC.

The chain couples TRBV9 to TRBJ2-7; 8 positions agree with TRBD2. With V trimmed by 0 bases and J by 4 bases, 3 bases remained unmatched. There are 14 residues in the CDR3. CDR1 and CDR2 from the germline V gene are SGDLS and YYNGEE. CDR3 protein: CASSVEAGVYEQYF. The CDR3 bases are TGTGCCAGCAGCGTAGAAGCGGGAGTGTACGAGCAGTACTTC.

V and J are TRBV19 and TRBJ1-2, with 7 bases that match TRBD1. This CDR3 region has 13 residues. V lost 5 bases to trimming and J lost 8 bases; unmatched junction nucleotides: 8. Germline-derived CDR1 and CDR2 are LNHDA and SQIVND (reference sequence). CDR3 DNA: TGTGCCAGTAGTTTCCGGACAGGCGGGGGCTACACCTTC. It encodes CASSFRTGGGYTF.

J is TRBJ1-2 and V is TRBV4-2; TRBD1 agrees at 8 bases. This CDR3 comprises 15 residues. Germline CDR1 reads LGHNA; CDR2 reads YNFKEQ. V shed 4 bases and J 7 bases; nucleotides not matched to a gene: 11. CDR3: CASSPSVGGQAGYTF. The CDR3 nucleotides read TGTGCCAGCAGCCCCTCAGTGGGGGGACAGGCTGGCTACACCTTC.

The gene calls are TRBV5-1 and TRBJ2-1; 11 bases line up with TRBD1. CDR3 length equals 14 residues. Germline V gives CDR1 SGHRS, CDR2 YFSETQ. Trimming cost V 4 bases and J 7 bases; bases outside gene matches: 4. The CDR3 sequence is CASSRGTGGNEQFF. CDR3 bases: TGCGCCAGCAGCCGTGGGACAGGGGGGAATGAGCAGTTCTTC.

V gene TRBV30 combines with J gene TRBJ2-7; no clear D gene. V lost 3 bases to trimming and J lost 7 bases, with 13 bases between them. This CDR3 region has 12 residues. Germline CDR1 and CDR2: GTSNPN and SVGIG (reference sequence). For the CDR3, the DNA is TGTGCCTGGAGCTCGTTCCGCGAGGAGCAGTACTTC. It specifies CAWSSFREEQYF.

The chain links TRBV5-1 to TRBJ2-5, with D hard to call. Germline assignment: CDR1 SGHRS and CDR2 YFSETQ. V shed 0 bases and J shed 4 bases, with 10 bases lying between them. The CDR3 runs to 14 residues. The CDR3 region has the DNA TGCGCCAGCAGCTTGGGGTCAGTTAGAGAGACCCAGTACTTC. Amino acids: CASSLGSVRETQYF.

This clone was seen only once. The rearrangement joins TRBV29-1 to TRBJ2-1, with 11 positions matching TRBD2. CDR3 size: 15 residues. The V and J ends lost 6 bases and 9 bases, in that order; junction bases with no gene match: 13. The germline CDR1 and CDR2 sequences are SQVTM and ANQGSEA. In DNA form, the CDR3 reads TGCAGCGTCGTGACTAGCGGGACTGCTACTAGTGAGCAGTTCTTC. This encodes CSVVTSGTATSEQFF.

The chain joins TRBV5-1 to TRBJ1-3, with 7 nucleotides matching TRBD1. Trimming at V came to 4 bases and at J to 7 bases, leaving 5 bases not matched to a gene. Germline CDR1 SGHRS, CDR2 YFSETQ. The CDR3 loop spans 13 amino acids. CDR3 DNA: TGCGCCAGCAGCGACAGGGTTGCGAACACCATATATTTT. Translation gives CASSDRVANTIYF.

The genes are TRBV5-1 and TRBJ1-2, with 7 bases identical to TRBD1. Germline V gene sequence: CDR1 SGHRS, CDR2 YFSETQ. The CDR3 is made up of 16 amino acids. V lost 0 bases to trimming and J lost 4 bases; unmatched junction nucleotides: 9. The CDR3 DNA follows: TGCGCCAGCAGCTTGGAGGTGGCAGGGGGGGGCTATGGCTACACCTTC. Protein product: CASSLEVAGGGYGYTF.

This chain links TRBV18 with TRBJ1-6; TRBD1 might be the D (6 bases). Germline V CDR1 and CDR2: KGHSH, LQKENI. The V end lost 2 bases, the J end lost 8 bases, and 16 bases lay between the germline ends. The CDR3 covers 16 residues. In DNA, the CDR3 is TGTGCCAGCTCACCAGTTGCGTCGGGGGCGGATTCACCCCTCCACTTT. Residues: CASSPVASGADSPLHF.

V usage is TRBV4-1 and J usage is TRBJ1-5, with no clear D. Trimming took 0 bases from V and 2 from J, leaving 11 bases between them. The germline V gene encodes CDR1 MGHRA and CDR2 YSYEKL. The length of the CDR3 is 16 residues. This CDR3 is CASSQEAVRGNQPQHF. The CDR3 DNA reads TGCGCCAGCAGCCAAGAGGCCGTCAGAGGCAATCAGCCCCAGCATTTT.

V and J are TRBV18 and TRBJ2-7; maybe TRBD2 (5 bases). The CDR3 consists of 12 residues. Germline lookup yields CDR1 KGHSH and CDR2 LQKENI. Between the trimmed V and J ends, which lost 6 bases and 6 bases, there was a span of 12 bases. The DNA of the CDR3 is TGTGCCAGCTCTGCGGACGGAGGCGAGCAGTACTTC. This gives the protein CASSADGGEQYF.

J is TRBJ2-5 and V is TRBV19, with TRBD2 matching 12 bases. Trimming took 3 bases from V and 1 from J; bases not matched to a gene: 6. In germline, CDR1 is LNHDA, CDR2 SQIVND (reference sequence). This CDR3 is 17 amino acids long. As DNA, the CDR3 is TGTGCCAGTAGTATGAGACTAGCGGGAGTCTCCCAAGAGACCCAGTACTTC. The encoded protein is CASSMRLAGVSQETQYF.

V is TRBV2 and J is TRBJ1-2; 7 positions agree with TRBD1. J lost 7 bases, V lost 6 bases, and 17 bases had no gene match. This CDR3 contains 16 residues. Germline CDR1 reads SNHLY; CDR2 reads FYNNEI. The CDR3 sequence: CASRDPRRGGAGGYTF. As DNA, the CDR3 is TGTGCCAGCAGGGACCCCCGCAGAGGGGGCGCGGGTGGCTACACCTTC.

The chain has TRBV7-2 and TRBJ1-4; tentatively, D is TRBD1 (6 bases). Germline loops: CDR1 SGHTA, CDR2 FQGNSA. Trimming pared 1 base from V and 5 bases from J, leaving 11 bases between. The CDR3 loop spans 15 amino acids. CDR3 nucleotides: TGTGCCAGCAGCTTAGGACAGGCCACGAATGAAAAACTGTTTTTT. Amino acids: CASSLGQATNEKLFF.

The rearrangement links TRBV19 to TRBJ2-5; TRBD2 aligns across 9 bases. The ends lost 0 bases at V and 3 bases at J; junction bases unmatched: 5. This CDR3 has 16 residues. CDR1 LNHDA and CDR2 SQIVND come from the germline V gene (reference sequence). In DNA, the CDR3 is TGTGCCAGTAGTATAGATTGGCTAGCGGGAAAAGAGACCCAGTACTTC. It yields the protein CASSIDWLAGKETQYF.

The V call is TRBV7-9, the J call TRBJ2-7; perhaps TRBD1 as D (5 bases). Germline CDR1 and CDR2: SEHNR and FQNEAQ (reference sequence). Trimming stripped 5 bases from V and 4 bases from J, with 9 bases between. The CDR3 is 12 residues long. The CDR3: CASSDSSYEQYF. As DNA, the CDR3 is TGTGCCAGCAGCGACAGTAGTTACGAGCAGTACTTC.

The chain uses TRBV28 and TRBJ1-6; no definite D call. This CDR3 region has 13 residues. V was trimmed by 6 bases and J by 10 bases, leaving 13 bases between them. Germline V lookup: CDR1 MDHEN, CDR2 SYDVKM. Written as DNA, the CDR3 is TGTGCCAGCAGCTGGCGAGGGATCTCACCCCTCCACTTT. Protein: CASSWRGISPLHF.